A selection of T cell receptor beta chains follows, all from one sample in a study of CD8 T cells in Susac syndrome. One entry per CDR3 protein, called by TCRdb with MiXCR from the immunoSEQ multiplex PCR reads. The data show about 75,000 distinct CDR3 sequences, roughly 95% seen once. The sequenced material came from CD8+ T cells from PBMCs. The receptors shown here come from a human donor with Susac syndrome. Each CDR3 is given with its conserved first and last residue. D genes are given only for firm matches. Part of the rows lack a size; the others show once, few, many or a class for expanded clones.

D gene: -
clone size: -
V gene: TRBV10-3
J gene: TRBJ1-1
CDR3 DNA: TGTGCCATCAGTGCTGGGTCTGAAGCTTTCTTT
CDR3 protein: CAISAGSEAFF

D gene: -
clone size: -
V gene: TRBV12-3/TRBV12-4
J gene: TRBJ2-1
CDR3 DNA: TGTGCCAGCAGTTCGGCCCCGGTGGGCTACAATGAGCAGTTCTTC
CDR3 protein: CASSSAPVGYNEQFF

D gene: -
clone size: -
V gene: TRBV25-1
J gene: TRBJ1-2
CDR3 DNA: TGTGCCAGCAGTGAATTGAGTTTTGATGGCTACACCTTC
CDR3 protein: CASSELSFDGYTF

D gene: -
clone size: -
V gene: TRBV20-1
J gene: TRBJ2-7
CDR3 DNA: TGCAGTGCAAGTGCCCAGGCAGGGGATTCCCCATTCTCCTACGAGCAGTACTTC
CDR3 protein: CSASAQAGDSPFSYEQYF

D gene: -
clone size: -
V gene: TRBV9
J gene: TRBJ2-1
CDR3 DNA: TGTGCCAGCAGCGTAGTTTCGGCGGGGTTGAATGAGCAGTTCTTC
CDR3 protein: CASSVVSAGLNEQFF

D gene: TRBD2
clone size: -
V gene: TRBV9
J gene: TRBJ2-1
CDR3 DNA: TGTGCCAGCAGCATAAGCGGGGGGGCCGTTGAGCAGTTCTTC
CDR3 protein: CASSISGGAVEQFF

D gene: TRBD1
clone size: -
V gene: TRBV7-2
J gene: TRBJ2-1
CDR3 DNA: TGTGCCAGCAGCTTCCCCCGGGACAGGGATGAGCAGTTCTTC
CDR3 protein: CASSFPRDRDEQFF

D gene: -
clone size: once
V gene: TRBV12-5
J gene: TRBJ1-1
CDR3 DNA: TGTGCTAGTGGTCTAGCCGGAAGGAACACTGAAGCTTTCTTT
CDR3 protein: CASGLAGRNTEAFF

D gene: TRBD1
clone size: -
V gene: TRBV4-1
J gene: TRBJ2-7
CDR3 DNA: TGCGCCAGCAGCCACACAGGGGTTAGGGGCGAGCAGTACTTC
CDR3 protein: CASSHTGVRGEQYF

D gene: TRBD2
clone size: once
V gene: TRBV12-3/TRBV12-4
J gene: TRBJ2-1
CDR3 DNA: TGTGCCAGCAGTCGGGTAGCGGGGGGGCTCTCCTACAATGAGCAGTTCTTC
CDR3 protein: CASSRVAGGLSYNEQFF

D gene: TRBD2
clone size: -
V gene: TRBV15
J gene: TRBJ2-1
CDR3 DNA: TGTGCCACCAGCAGAGCCCCCGGGGGGGGTCAGGATGAGCAGTTCTTC
CDR3 protein: CATSRAPGGGQDEQFF

D gene: -
clone size: -
V gene: TRBV29-1
J gene: TRBJ2-7
CDR3 DNA: TGCAGCGTTGAGGAGGACATCCCCTACGAGCAGTACTTC
CDR3 protein: CSVEEDIPYEQYF

D gene: TRBD1
clone size: -
V gene: TRBV27
J gene: TRBJ2-7
CDR3 DNA: TGTGCCAGCAGTTTCGGGACAGGGGGCGGCGAGCAGTACTTC
CDR3 protein: CASSFGTGGGEQYF

D gene: TRBD1
clone size: -
V gene: TRBV15
J gene: TRBJ2-7
CDR3 DNA: TGTGCCACCACCCTCCGAGGACAGGGAACCTACGAGCAGTACTTC
CDR3 protein: CATTLRGQGTYEQYF

D gene: -
clone size: -
V gene: TRBV6-6
J gene: TRBJ1-6
CDR3 DNA: TGTGCCTCCGGCCCTTCAAATTCACCCCTCCACTTT
CDR3 protein: CASGPSNSPLHF

D gene: TRBD2
clone size: -
V gene: TRBV12-3/TRBV12-4
J gene: TRBJ2-1
CDR3 DNA: TGTGCCAGCAGTTTTCTTAGCGGGTACTCCTACAATGAGCAGTTCTTC
CDR3 protein: CASSFLSGYSYNEQFF

D gene: -
clone size: -
V gene: TRBV7-8
J gene: TRBJ2-4
CDR3 DNA: TGTGCCAGCAGCGCCGCGGAGGGGCCTCAGTACTTC
CDR3 protein: CASSAAEGPQYF

D gene: -
clone size: -
V gene: TRBV4-3
J gene: TRBJ1-3
CDR3 DNA: TGCGCCAGCAGCCAAAGGACCGCAGGAAACACCATATATTTT
CDR3 protein: CASSQRTAGNTIYF

D gene: -
clone size: -
V gene: TRBV6-6
J gene: TRBJ1-4
CDR3 DNA: TGTGCCAGCACCGATGTCCCCCTCAAGGAAAAACTGTTTTTT
CDR3 protein: CASTDVPLKEKLFF

D gene: -
clone size: -
V gene: TRBV12-3/TRBV12-4
J gene: TRBJ2-6
CDR3 DNA: TGTGCCAGCACCCAGTCCCAAAGGACGGGGGCCAACGTCCTGACTTTC
CDR3 protein: CASTQSQRTGANVLTF

D gene: TRBD1
clone size: -
V gene: TRBV12-3/TRBV12-4
J gene: TRBJ2-6
CDR3 DNA: TGTGCCAGCAGTTTAAGGCCGGGACAGGGGGACTCTGGGGCCAACGTCCTGACTTTC
CDR3 protein: CASSLRPGQGDSGANVLTF

D gene: -
clone size: -
V gene: TRBV12-2
J gene: TRBJ2-7
CDR3 DNA: TGTGCAAGTCGCTTCCGGGTTGACTACGAGCAGTACTTC
CDR3 protein: CASRFRVDYEQYF

D gene: -
clone size: -
V gene: TRBV12-3/TRBV12-4
J gene: TRBJ1-6
CDR3 DNA: TGTGCCAGCAGTTCCACCCCGCGACAGGAAGATAATTCACCCCTCCACTTT
CDR3 protein: CASSSTPRQEDNSPLHF

D gene: -
clone size: -
V gene: TRBV4-3
J gene: TRBJ2-5
CDR3 DNA: TGCGCCAGCAGCCAGACGGAACAAGAGACCCAGTACTTC
CDR3 protein: CASSQTEQETQYF

D gene: -
clone size: -
V gene: TRBV20-1
J gene: TRBJ2-5
CDR3 DNA: TGCAGTGCTAGGGTCCGAGGGACCCAGTACTTC
CDR3 protein: CSARVRGTQYF

D gene: -
clone size: -
V gene: TRBV6-2/TRBV6-3
J gene: TRBJ1-4
CDR3 DNA: TGTGCCAGCAGTTACGCGACAGATGAAAAACTGTTTTTT
CDR3 protein: CASSYATDEKLFF

D gene: TRBD1
clone size: -
V gene: TRBV5-1
J gene: TRBJ1-1
CDR3 DNA: TGCGCCAGCAGCTTGAGGGGGCATCCTGAAGCTTTCTTT
CDR3 protein: CASSLRGHPEAFF